Each of the 2 T cell receptor beta chains below was sequenced from the same sample in a study of blood T cell repertoires in COVID-19. The data were produced by immunoSEQ multiplex PCR, yet TCRdb's version contains in-frame clones alone and is incomplete. The data contain about 130,000 clones, 70% to 80% of them singletons. Source material: peripheral blood. These receptors were obtained from a woman between 65 and 79 years old with COVID-19, enrolled during active disease.

The chain combines TRBV19 with TRBJ2-7; perhaps TRBD2 as D (5 bases). Germline V gene sequence: CDR1 LNHDA, CDR2 SQIVND (reference sequence). V gave up 5 bases and J gave up 3 bases, with 11 bases separating them. The CDR3 loop spans 13 amino acids. The CDR3 DNA reads as TGTGCCAGTAGTGTCCATGAGGGCTACGAGCAGTACTTC. Translation: CASSVHEGYEQYF.

The V and J genes are TRBV7-2 and TRBJ2-5; 11 bases are shared with TRBD1. With 6 bases clipped from V and 7 bases from J, the junction kept 1 base outside the gene matches. The germline V gene has CDR1 SGHTA and CDR2 FQGNSA. The CDR3 is 12 amino acids. The CDR3 DNA follows: TGTGCCAGCAGAGGACAGGGGGCGACCCAGTACTTC. Encoded protein: CASRGQGATQYF.